The next 22 T cell receptor beta chains were all read from a single sample in a study of T cells in Graves' hyperthyroidism and ophthalmopathy. Researchers took RNA transcripts and amplified the TCR beta CDR3 regions from them. First-round RT-PCR of the TCR CDR3 relied on the HTBI primer set. TCRdb itself ran the multiplex PCR reads through MiXCR, one entry per CDR3 protein. Among about 680,000 distinct CDR3 sequences listed, 30% to 40% were seen once. Input material: blood. These TCRs come from a woman aged 40 to 50 with Graves' hyperthyroidism.

The CDR3 bases are TGCAGCGTAGAAACTGGGCCGAGGGAGCAGTACTTC. It specifies CSVETGPREQYF. V and J are TRBV29-1 and TRBJ2-7; D not resolved. V was shortened by 6 bases and J by 7 bases, with 16 bases between the two germline ends. CDR1 SQVTM and CDR2 ANQGSEA come from the germline V gene. This CDR3 comprises 12 residues.

V is TRBV2 and J is TRBJ2-7; D could derive from TRBD1 or TRBD2 (5 bases each). Between the trimmed V and J ends, which lost 4 bases and 2 bases, there was a span of 18 bases. This CDR3 spans 16 amino acids. CDR1 and CDR2 from the germline V gene are SNHLY and FYNNEI. The CDR3 region is CASSALTRDPPYEQYF. CDR3 DNA: TGTGCCAGCAGTGCTCTAACCCGGGACCCACCCTACGAGCAGTACTTC. The entire variable domain, with the rest obtained from reference TRBV2 and TRBJ2-7, is as follows: EPEVTQTPSHQVTQMGQEVILRCVPISNHLYFYWYRQILGQKVEFLVSFYNNEISEKSEIFDDQFSVERPDGSNFTLKIRSTKLEDSAMYFCASSALTRDPPYEQYFGPGTRLTVT.

The gene calls are TRBV20-1 and TRBJ2-7; unclear D gene. CDR1 is DFQATT and CDR2 is SNEGSKA in the germline V gene (reference sequence). The CDR3 has 12 amino acids. Trimming cost V 2 bases and J 4 bases, with 9 bases left between them. The CDR3 region has the DNA TGCAGTGCTAGACTAGAAAATTACGAGCAGTACTTC. Translating gives CSARLENYEQYF.

In this sample, this clonotype turned up many times. The CDR3 region has the DNA TGCGCCAGCAGCCCGACTTATACAGGGGCGATGCAGTACTTC. This encodes CASSPTYTGAMQYF. V and J are TRBV4-3 and TRBJ2-7, with 7 bases lining up with TRBD1. Germline CDR1 is LGHNA and CDR2 is YSLEER. J lost 9 bases, V lost 4 bases, and 12 bases had no gene match. The CDR3 sequence is 14 residues long.

This clonotype was seen more than once but under ten times. V usage is TRBV7-9 and J usage is TRBJ1-1; tentative D call: TRBD1 (5 bases). The V end was cut by 5 bases, the J end by 10 bases, with 14 bases between. This CDR3 has 12 amino acids. Germline loops: CDR1 SEHNR, CDR2 FQNEAQ (reference sequence). CDR3 in amino acids: CASSQRIGGAFF. CDR3 sequence (DNA): TGTGCCAGCAGCCAACGTATTGGGGGAGCTTTCTTT.

This clonotype appeared many times. V is TRBV5-6 and J is TRBJ2-7; perhaps TRBD1 as D (5 bases). The V gene lost 6 bases and the J gene lost 0 bases, with 13 bases spanning the gap. Germline-derived CDR1 and CDR2 are SGHDT and YYEEEE. This CDR3 is built from 14 residues. CDR3 DNA: TGTGCCAGCACCCAGATGACAGCCTCCTACGAGCAGTACTTC. This translates into CASTQMTASYEQYF.

The chain employs TRBV10-3 and TRBJ2-5, with 9 bases matching TRBD1. The CDR3 covers 15 residues. Germline CDR1 and CDR2: ENHRY and SYGVKD. Losses at the gene ends were 6 bases for V and 11 bases for J; bases not matched to a gene: 16. The CDR3: CAISEPGQGGDTQYF. Here the CDR3 DNA reads TGTGCCATCAGCGAACCGGGACAGGGTGGCGATACGCAGTACTTC.

The gene calls are TRBV6-5 and TRBJ1-3; D possibly corresponds to TRBD1 (6 bases). The germline V and J ends were trimmed by 6 bases and 3 bases, with 15 bases remaining between them. CDR1 is MNHEY and CDR2 is SVGAGI in the germline V gene. The CDR3 spans 15 residues. CDR3 in amino acids: CASSLGGGYGNTIYF. The CDR3 DNA reads TGTGCCAGCAGCCTTGGGGGGGGCTATGGAAACACCATATATTTT.

The chain has TRBV11-2 and TRBJ1-1; maybe TRBD1 (6 bases). Deletions cut 8 bases from V and 4 bases from J, with 14 bases between. Germline V lookup: CDR1 SGHAT, CDR2 FQNNGV. The CDR3 consists of 13 residues. Here the CDR3 DNA reads TGTGCCAGCCGGTCGGGGGCTAGCACTGAAGCTTTCTTT. This translates into CASRSGASTEAFF.

The rearrangement joins TRBV13 to TRBJ2-7, with D hard to call. V shed 4 bases and J shed 2 bases, with 15 bases lying between them. The CDR3 runs to 15 residues. CDR1 and CDR2 from the germline V gene are PRHDT and FYEKMQ (reference sequence). The CDR3 coding sequence is TGTGCCAGCAGCTCGAACTTAGAAGGTACCTACGAGCAGTACTTC. Its translation is CASSSNLEGTYEQYF. The whole variable domain, remainder taken from reference TRBV13 and TRBJ2-7, is AAGVIQSPRHLIKEKRETATLKCYPIPRHDTVYWYQQGPGQDPQFLISFYEKMQSDKGSIPDRFSAQQFSDYHSELNMSSLELGDSALYFCASSSNLEGTYEQYFGPGTRLTVT.

In regard to this clonotype: This may stem from a read error, because a much larger clone lies one nucleotide away. J is TRBJ2-5 and V is TRBV2; TRBD2 aligns across 7 bases. Germline lookup yields CDR1 SNHLY and CDR2 FYNNEI. The length of the CDR3 is 11 residues. DNA for the CDR3: TGTGCCGGCAGGGAGGGGGAGACCCAGTACTTC. Translating it yields CAGREGETQYF.

A remark on this clonotype: With a much larger clone just one base away, this may be a read error. The rearrangement uses TRBV29-1 and TRBJ2-5; D is unclear. Trimming cost V 2 bases and J 5 bases, with 12 bases left between them. CDR3 length equals 13 residues. Germline CDR1 SQVTM, CDR2 ANQGSEA. The CDR3 reads CSVESANAETQYF. In nucleotides, the CDR3 is TGCAGCGTTGAATCAGCTAATGCGGAGACCCAGTACTTC.

This clonotype was seen at least ten times. This rearrangement joins TRBV24-1 to TRBJ2-6; 8 nucleotides align to TRBD2. V shed 6 bases, J shed 9 bases, and the junction held 3 bases outside the gene matches. Germline lookup yields CDR1 KGHDR and CDR2 SFDVKD. This CDR3 region has 13 residues. CDR3 DNA: TGTGCCACCAGTAGGCGGGAGGACAACGTCCTGACTTTC. As protein: CATSRREDNVLTF.

This clonotype has only a few counts. This chain connects TRBV7-2 to TRBJ1-1; the D gene is possibly TRBD1 (5 bases). There are 17 residues in the CDR3. CDR1 SGHTA and CDR2 FQGNSA come from the germline V gene. Trimming cost V 2 bases and J 1 base, with 17 bases left between them. The CDR3 sequence is CASSLMGLTVQNTEAFF. For the CDR3, the DNA is TGTGCCAGCAGCTTAATGGGTTTGACAGTTCAGAACACTGAAGCTTTCTTT.

The chain combines TRBV7-9 with TRBJ1-3; D is unclear. Between the trimmed V and J ends, which lost 5 bases and 0 bases, there was a span of 8 bases. This CDR3 contains 14 residues. Looked up from germline, CDR1 is SEHNR and CDR2 is FQNEAQ (reference sequence). As DNA, the CDR3 is TGTGCCAGCAGCGTTATCGTCTCTGGAAACACCATATATTTT. This gives the protein CASSVIVSGNTIYF. Together with reference TRBV7-9 and TRBJ1-3, the CDR3 gives the full variable domain: DTGVSQNPRHKITKRGQNVTFRCDPISEHNRLYWYRQTLGQGPEFLTYFQNEAQLEKSRLLSDRFSAERPKGSFSTLEIQRTEQGDSAMYLCASSVIVSGNTIYFGEGSWLTVV.

The chain is built from TRBV5-8 and TRBJ2-2; TRBD2 matches 10 bases. This CDR3 comprises 17 residues. Germline V CDR1 and CDR2: SGHTS, YDEGEE. V lost 4 bases, J lost 4 bases, and 10 bases stayed unmatched. CDR3 protein: CASSQPDLAGGTGELFF. DNA of the CDR3: TGTGCCAGCAGCCAACCTGACTTAGCGGGAGGCACCGGGGAGCTGTTTTTT.

This sequence joins TRBV11-2 and TRBJ2-5, with 7 bases matching TRBD1. Germline assignment: CDR1 SGHAT and CDR2 FQNNGV. The CDR3 sequence is 17 residues long. V lost 5 bases to trimming and J lost 0 bases; unmatched junction nucleotides: 12. CDR3 sequence (DNA): TGTGCCAGCAGCCCCCTTCGATATGGGACAGACCAAGAGACCCAGTACTTC. It is translated as CASSPLRYGTDQETQYF.

The sample holds many counts of this clonotype. The rearrangement links TRBV12-3 or TRBV12-4 to TRBJ1-4, with D possibly TRBD1 on 5 matching bases. CDR3 length equals 15 residues. The germline V and J ends were trimmed by 6 bases and 8 bases, with 19 bases remaining between them. This CDR3 reads CASSQSGGGGEKLFF. The CDR3 bases are TGTGCCAGCAGCCAATCGGGGGGAGGAGGAGAAAAACTGTTTTTT.

In its sample, this clonotype was seen a few times. The chain links TRBV20-1 to TRBJ2-5, with 8 bases aligning to TRBD2. The ends lost 0 bases at V and 5 bases at J; junction bases unmatched: 17. The CDR3 runs to 18 residues. Germline CDR1 reads DFQATT; CDR2 reads SNEGSKA (reference sequence). The CDR3 DNA reads TGCAGTGCTAGAGATCTTGGGGACGGGGGGGCCTCTCGGGAGACCCAGTACTTC. It is translated as CSARDLGDGGASRETQYF.

This clonotype was seen ten or more times. The rearrangement uses TRBV9 and TRBJ2-7; possibly TRBD1 or TRBD2 for D (5 bases each). V lost 0 bases to trimming and J lost 5 bases, with 9 bases between them. The germline V gene has CDR1 SGDLS and CDR2 YYNGEE. CDR3 length: 13 amino acids. The CDR3 DNA follows: TGTGCCAGCAGCGTAGTCATGGGGGACGAGCAGTACTTC. Translating gives CASSVVMGDEQYF.

This clonotype was seen only once. This may stem from a read error, because a much larger clone lies one nucleotide away. The V gene is TRBV20-1, the J gene TRBJ1-1; D might be TRBD1 (6 bases). Trimming cost V 8 bases and J 0 bases, with 19 bases left between them. The germline CDR1 and CDR2 sequences are DFQATT and SNEGSKA (reference sequence). The CDR3 runs 15 residues. The CDR3 sequence is CSTTRGGRMNTEAFF. The CDR3 DNA reads TGCAGTACTACCAGAGGGGGACGGATGAACACTGAAGCTTTCTTT.

The J gene is TRBJ1-1, the V gene TRBV7-8; TRBD1 agrees at 8 bases. Germline-derived CDR1 and CDR2 are SGHVS and FQNEAQ. The CDR3 has 16 residues. Trimming took 2 bases from V and 4 from J; bases not matched to a gene: 9. In DNA form, the CDR3 reads TGTGCCAGCAGCTTACGACAGGGGTTCATGAGCACTGAAGCTTTCTTT. This translates into CASSLRQGFMSTEAFF. The variable domain in full, with the rest retrieved from reference TRBV7-8 and TRBJ1-1, is GAGVSQSPRYKVAKRGQDVALRCDPISGHVSLFWYQQALGQGPEFLTYFQNEAQLDKSGLPSDRFFAERPEGSVSTLKIQRTQQEDSAVYLCASSLRQGFMSTEAFFGQGTRLTVV.